The 14 T cell receptor beta chains listed next were all sequenced from one sample in a study of long-term antiretroviral therapy in people with HIV. The authors ran the immunoSEQ assay, v3.0, at survey level. Assay used: immunoSEQ multiplex PCR; TCRdb lists only in-frame clones, some missing. This table has 25,000 to 30,000 clones, about 84% appearing once. Sample: unsorted PBMCs, taken 4.8 to 5 years after starting antiretroviral therapy. All receptors derive from a man aged 40-49 years with HIV.

The chain carries TRBV2 and TRBJ2-1; D may match TRBD1 or TRBD2 (5 bases each). Per the germline V gene, CDR1 is SNHLY and CDR2 is FYNNEI. The CDR3 runs 12 residues. Trimming removed 6 bases from V and 3 bases from J, with 6 bases in between. Here the CDR3 DNA reads TGTGCCAGCAGGGGGGTCTACAATGAGCAGTTCTTC. Its protein is CASRGVYNEQFF.

The J gene is TRBJ1-2, the V gene TRBV6-1; TRBD1 agrees at 8 bases. CDR3 length equals 14 residues. The germline CDR1 and CDR2 sequences are MNHNS and SASEGT. The V segment lost 5 bases and the J segment 5 bases; nucleotides outside the gene matches: 7. The CDR3 loop reads CASSKGQGRYGYTF. CDR3 nucleotide sequence: TGTGCCAGCAGTAAAGGACAGGGCCGGTATGGCTACACCTTC.

This rearrangement joins TRBV29-1 to TRBJ2-3; perhaps TRBD1 as D (7 bases). This CDR3 spans 17 amino acids. Germline CDR1 is SQVTM and CDR2 is ANQGSEA. V was pared by 4 bases and J by 1 base, with 21 bases between. The CDR3 loop is CSVGWRGPGGRTDTQYF. In DNA, the CDR3 is TGCAGCGTTGGATGGAGGGGGCCAGGGGGGCGCACAGATACGCAGTATTTT.

A few counts support this clone. The chain uses TRBV7-6 and TRBJ2-1; the D gene is possibly TRBD1 (5 bases). This CDR3 is built from 19 residues. V shed 5 bases and J shed 5 bases, with 28 bases lying between them. Germline V lookup: CDR1 SGHVS, CDR2 FNYEAQ. The CDR3 bases are TGTGCCAGCAGCCTACGTTCGCAAGTTGGGCTGCTGACAGACAATGAGCAGTTCTTC. It is translated as CASSLRSQVGLLTDNEQFF. Combining the CDR3 with reference TRBV7-6 and TRBJ2-1 gives the whole variable domain GAGVSQSPRYKVTKRGQDVALRCDPISGHVSLYWYRQALGQGPEFLTYFNYEAQQDKSGLPNDRFSAERPEGSISTLTIQRTEQRDSAMYRCASSLRSQVGLLTDNEQFFGPGTRLTVL.

The chain uses TRBV28 and TRBJ2-1, with D unclear. Germline values: CDR1 MDHEN, CDR2 SYDVKM. The CDR3 sequence is 12 residues long. Trimming cost V 3 bases and J 6 bases, with 6 bases left between them. CDR3 residues: CASSFRTNEQFF. The CDR3 bases are TGTGCCAGCAGTTTTCGGACCAATGAGCAGTTCTTC. The complete variable domain, with remaining parts taken from reference TRBV28 and TRBJ2-1, reads DVKVTQSSRYLVKRTGEKVFLECVQDMDHENMFWYRQDPGLGLRLIYFSYDVKMKEKGDIPEGYSVSREKKERFSLILESASTNQTSMYLCASSFRTNEQFFGPGTRLTVL.

This chain connects TRBV27 to TRBJ2-3; D is perhaps TRBD1 or TRBD2 (5 bases each). V was trimmed by 3 bases and J by 4 bases, leaving 11 bases between them. Germline CDR1 MNHEY, CDR2 SMNVEV (reference sequence). CDR3 size: 14 residues. CDR3 sequence reads: CASSFGRDADTQYF. CDR3 nucleotides: TGTGCCAGCAGTTTCGGCAGGGACGCAGATACGCAGTATTTT.

V gene TRBV7-9 combines with J gene TRBJ2-7, with 7 bases identical to TRBD1. CDR1 is SEHNR and CDR2 is FQNEAQ in the germline V gene (reference sequence). CDR3 length: 13 residues. J was trimmed by 3 bases and V by 5 bases; bases with no gene match: 4. This CDR3 is CASSHRDSYEQYF. The CDR3 region has the DNA TGTGCCAGCAGCCACCGGGACAGCTACGAGCAGTACTTC.

This chain links TRBV7-8 with TRBJ1-2; possibly TRBD1 for D (6 bases). The CDR3 totals 14 residues. Trimming removed 5 bases at V and 2 bases at J, with 12 bases between. Germline lookup yields CDR1 SGHVS and CDR2 FQNEAQ. CDR3 in DNA: TGTGCCAGCAGCCCTACGGACAGAAACTATGGCTACACCTTC. Translating gives CASSPTDRNYGYTF.

This clone occurred once. The V and J genes are TRBV6-1 and TRBJ2-4, with D possibly matching TRBD2 (6 bases). This CDR3 spans 15 amino acids. The V end lost 3 bases, the J end lost 0 bases, and 9 bases lay between the germline ends. CDR1 is MNHNS, CDR2 SASEGT, per germline. CDR3 in amino acids: CASSDRGLAKNIQYF. The CDR3 coding sequence is TGTGCCAGCAGTGACCGGGGACTAGCCAAAAACATTCAGTACTTC.

This clone was seen more than once but under ten times. This chain connects TRBV7-9 to TRBJ1-5, with D uncertain. The V gene's germline CDR1 is SEHNR and CDR2 FQNEAQ (reference sequence). Trimming stripped 5 bases from V and 2 bases from J, with 13 bases between. The CDR3 is 15 residues long. The CDR3: CASSGVEERNQPQHF. The CDR3 DNA reads TGTGCCAGCAGCGGCGTGGAGGAGCGCAATCAGCCCCAGCATTTT.

This sequence joins TRBV9 and TRBJ2-2; D gene ambiguous. Deletions cut 5 bases from V and 2 bases from J, with 4 bases between. This CDR3 has 12 amino acids. CDR1 and CDR2 from the germline V gene are SGDLS and YYNGEE. CDR3 bases: TGTGCCAGCAGAGGTAACACCGGGGAGCTGTTTTTT. This translates into CASRGNTGELFF.

V is TRBV11-2 and J is TRBJ2-5; no reliable D call. Trimming stripped 1 base from V and 5 bases from J, with 14 bases between. There are 15 residues in the CDR3. Germline loops: CDR1 SGHAT, CDR2 FQNNGV. CDR3 in DNA: TGTGCCAGCAGCTTAGGGAGAACGGCCAAGGAGACCCAGTACTTC. This sequence encodes CASSLGRTAKETQYF.

This clone was recorded only once. The V call is TRBV19, the J call TRBJ2-1, with D maybe TRBD1 (6 bases). CDR3 size: 15 residues. The V and J ends lost 3 bases and 7 bases respectively, with 16 bases between them. Germline CDR1 is LNHDA and CDR2 is SQIVND (reference sequence). This CDR3 reads CASSITTGIPNEQFF. The DNA for the CDR3 is TGTGCCAGTAGTATCACCACAGGGATCCCTAATGAGCAGTTCTTC.

This clone came up once. The chain couples TRBV28 to TRBJ1-4; 9 nucleotides agree with TRBD1. V dropped 11 bases and J dropped 8; count of bases not matched to a gene: 12. This CDR3 spans 14 amino acids. From germline, CDR1 is MDHEN and CDR2 SYDVKM. The CDR3: CASVPGTGREKLFF. CDR3 in DNA: TGTGCCTCAGTCCCCGGGACAGGGAGGGAAAAACTGTTTTTT.